This is a list of T cell receptor beta chains from one sample in a study of T cells in Graves' hyperthyroidism and ophthalmopathy. Each CDR3 protein gets one entry after TCRdb re-called the multiplex PCR reads with MiXCR. Found here are around 300,000 distinct CDR3 sequences, approximately 15% of them singletons; the top ten hold approximately 7.9%. The source material was blood. The receptors were gathered from a middle-aged woman with Graves' hyperthyroidism. CDR3s include the opening cysteine and the closing phenylalanine or tryptophan. A D gene is named only where the DNA matches it firmly. Size is stated for part of the rows, as once, few or many counts, or as a class when the clone is expanded.

>TRBV12-3/TRBV12-4|-|TRBJ2-7|many
CASSTIYEQYF
TGTGCCAGCAGTACTATCTACGAGCAGTACTTC
>TRBV20-1|TRBD2|TRBJ2-1|-
CSARAGLAGFEQFF
TGCAGTGCTAGAGCGGGACTAGCGGGATTTGAGCAGTTCTTC
>TRBV7-3|TRBD1|TRBJ2-5|many
CASSLSTGAGQETQYF
TGTGCCAGCAGTCTTAGTACAGGGGCAGGCCAAGAGACCCAGTACTTC
>TRBV7-2|-|TRBJ1-2|-
CTSSLVERGAYGYTF
TGTACCAGCAGCTTAGTCGAGCGCGGAGCCTATGGCTACACCTTC
>TRBV6-1|-|TRBJ2-1|many
CASSLYSYNEQFF
TGTGCCAGCAGTCTATACTCCTACAATGAGCAGTTCTTC
>TRBV20-1|-|TRBJ2-3|many
CSARDFREWGDTQYF
TGCAGTGCTAGAGATTTCCGGGAGTGGGGAGATACGCAGTATTTT
>TRBV12-3/TRBV12-4|TRBD2|TRBJ2-3|many
CASGEAGGADTQYF
TGTGCCAGTGGGGAGGCGGGAGGAGCAGATACGCAGTATTTT
>TRBV12-3/TRBV12-4|TRBD2|TRBJ2-1|many
CASSPGLEQFF
TGTGCCAGCAGTCCGGGACTAGAGCAGTTCTTC
>TRBV5-1|-|TRBJ2-1|many
CASSFEGASYNEQFF
TGCGCCAGCAGCTTTGAGGGAGCGTCCTACAATGAGCAGTTCTTC
>TRBV19|-|TRBJ2-7|-
CASSFRDGSYEQYF
TGTGCCAGTAGTTTCCGGGACGGGTCCTACGAGCAGTACTTC
>TRBV20-1|-|TRBJ2-1|-
CSALDPHLASSSYDEQFF
TGCAGTGCCCTGGACCCCCACTTAGCGTCTAGCTCCTACGATGAGCAGTTCTTC
>TRBV7-8|-|TRBJ2-7|many
CASSSSPDRAYEQYF
TGTGCCAGCAGCTCGTCCCCGGACAGAGCATACGAGCAGTACTTC
>TRBV27|TRBD2|TRBJ2-2|few
CASGLTSNTGELFF
TGTGCCAGCGGCCTGACTAGCAACACCGGGGAGCTGTTTTTT
>TRBV6-5|-|TRBJ1-5|many
CASSYSTGTQPQHF
TGTGCCAGCAGTTACTCCACAGGGACTCAGCCCCAGCATTTT
>TRBV28|TRBD2|TRBJ2-4|few
CASSGSGTSGFGADIQYF
TGTGCCAGCAGTGGCTCCGGGACTAGCGGTTTTGGGGCTGACATTCAGTACTTC
>TRBV11-2|-|TRBJ1-6|many
CASSLGGYSPLHF
TGTGCCAGCAGCTTGGGGGGGTATTCACCCCTCCACTTT
>TRBV29-1|TRBD1|TRBJ1-5|-
CSVGQGAQPQHF
TGCAGCGTAGGACAGGGTGCTCAGCCCCAGCATTTT
>TRBV3-1|TRBD2|TRBJ2-7|few
CASSPRLGRLAEAQYF
TGTGCCAGCAGCCCACGGTTGGGGAGGCTAGCGGAGGCGCAGTACTTC
>TRBV18|TRBD2|TRBJ2-7|many
CASSPRGTSNEQYF
TGTGCCAGCTCACCAAGGGGGACTAGCAACGAGCAGTACTTC
>TRBV11-3|TRBD2|TRBJ2-3|many
CASSFDRGVRDTQYF
TGTGCCAGCAGCTTCGATCGGGGGGTTCGGGATACGCAGTATTTT
>TRBV19|-|TRBJ1-4|-
CASRGTGEKLFF
TGTGCCAGTAGAGGGACTGGTGAAAAACTGTTTTTT